This passage covers 4 T cell receptor beta chains from one sample sequenced in a study of cytomegalovirus exposure and HLA in healthy donors. The PCR made use of 60 Vbeta and 13 Jbeta primers. Assay used: immunoSEQ multiplex PCR; TCRdb lists only in-frame clones, some missing. This table has about 91,000 clones, around 60% appearing once. Sequenced input: PBMCs. These TCRs come from a human donor in good health.

The chain has TRBV9 and TRBJ2-3, with D uncertain. The CDR3 consists of 13 residues. CDR1 SGDLS and CDR2 YYNGEE come from the germline V gene. Trimming cost V 5 bases and J 3 bases, with 10 bases left between them. The CDR3 spells CASSWRSTDTQYF. The CDR3 nucleotides are TGTGCCAGCAGTTGGCGGAGTACAGATACGCAGTATTTT. Full variable domain (remainder filled in from reference TRBV9 and TRBJ2-3): DSGVTQTPKHLITATGQRVTLRCSPRSGDLSVYWYQQSLDQGLQFLIQYYNGEERAKGNILERFSAQQFPDLHSELNLSSLELGDSALYFCASSWRSTDTQYFGPGTRLTVL.

Comments on this clone: A junction end diverges from the germline sequence, so it may reflect a read error. The rearrangement links TRBV4-2 to TRBJ2-5; 9 nucleotides align to TRBD1. The CDR3 runs to 16 residues. Germline CDR1 is LGHNA and CDR2 is YNFKEQ. The CDR3 nucleotides read TGTGCCAGCAGCCAAGATACCGGACAGGGGCCAGAGGCCCAGTACTTC. Protein product: CASSQDTGQGPEAQYF.

The chain links TRBV29-1 to TRBJ2-1, with TRBD2 matching 11 bases. CDR3 size: 15 residues. Losses at the gene ends were 3 bases for V and 4 bases for J; bases not matched to a gene: 5. The V gene's germline CDR1 is SQVTM and CDR2 ANQGSEA. CDR3 in amino acids: CSVEASGGPYNEQFF. The CDR3 DNA reads TGCAGCGTTGAGGCTAGCGGGGGGCCTTACAATGAGCAGTTCTTC.

The J gene is TRBJ1-2, the V gene TRBV9, with TRBD1 identical over 7 bases. The germline gives CDR1 SGDLS, CDR2 YYNGEE. There are 15 residues in the CDR3. V dropped 1 base and J dropped 7; count of bases not matched to a gene: 10. CDR3 coding DNA: TGTGCCAGCAGCGTATCCCCGTCCAGGGGGTTTGGCTACACCTTC. It encodes CASSVSPSRGFGYTF.